This entry lists 19 T cell receptor beta chains sequenced from one sample in a study of blood T cells in healthy people across ages. The use of a sample-barcoded 5' primer and a J-beta primer mix characterized a second PCR of about 7 to 12 cycles. Each CDR3 protein gets one entry after TCRdb re-called the 5' RACE reads with MiXCR. The top ten hold approximately 10% of the sample, which has 1.5 million to 2 million distinct CDR3 sequences, about 32% seen once. Input material: blood. The source is a woman aged 30 to 39 in good health.

This CDR3 reads CASALAGVPYEQYF. DNA for the CDR3: TGTGCCAGCGCGCTAGCGGGAGTACCCTACGAGCAGTACTTC. V is TRBV11-1 and J is TRBJ2-7, with 10 bases lining up with TRBD2. This CDR3 region has 14 residues. Unmatched junction bases numbered 6, after V lost 8 bases and J lost 2 bases. CDR1 SGHAT and CDR2 FQDESV come from the germline V gene (reference sequence).

This sequence joins TRBV9 and TRBJ2-3; 11 bases map to TRBD2. The CDR3 has 21 amino acids. The germline V gene encodes CDR1 SGDLS and CDR2 YYNGEE. The junction had 17 bases not matched to a gene; V was cut back by 2 bases and J by 0 bases. CDR3 bases: TGTGCCAGCAGCGTCTTTCCCGCCGGGACTAGCGGAGACACTAGCACAGATACGCAGTATTTT. Its translation: CASSVFPAGTSGDTSTDTQYF.

The chain has TRBV7-3 and TRBJ2-1; the D gene is possibly TRBD1 (6 bases). CDR1 SGHTA and CDR2 FQGTGA come from the germline V gene. The CDR3 covers 16 residues. Trimming removed 4 bases from V and 0 bases from J, with 13 bases in between. The CDR3 spells CASSSQGSSSYNEQFF. The DNA for the CDR3 is TGTGCCAGCAGCTCCCAGGGGTCGAGCTCCTACAATGAGCAGTTCTTC.

This clonotype was detected only a few times. The chain recombines TRBV5-1 with TRBJ2-4; D might be TRBD2 (6 bases). The closer fit of TRBJ2-7 to the DNA end suggests the J call may be wrong. The CDR3 sequence is 16 residues long. Germline lookup yields CDR1 SGHRS and CDR2 YFSETQ. As DNA, the CDR3 is TGCGCCAGCAGCTTGGTAAACCCGGGGGTGGGGGTCGAGCAGTACTTC. The encoded protein is CASSLVNPGVGVEQYF.

Only a few counts were recorded for this clonotype. V gene TRBV5-1 combines with J gene TRBJ2-1; TRBD2 aligns across 12 bases. This CDR3 comprises 16 residues. The trim removed 4 bases at V and 9 bases at J, leaving 11 bases unmatched. Germline V gene sequence: CDR1 SGHRS, CDR2 YFSETQ. CDR3 residues: CASSNTPTSGRSEQFF. In DNA form, the CDR3 reads TGCGCCAGCAGCAACACGCCGACTAGCGGGAGAAGTGAGCAGTTCTTC. Full variable domain (missing parts from reference TRBV5-1 and TRBJ2-1): KAGVTQTPRYLIKTRGQQVTLSCSPISGHRSVSWYQQTPGQGLQFLFEYFSETQRNKGNFPGRFSGRQFSNSRSEMNVSTLELGDSALYLCASSNTPTSGRSEQFFGPGTRLTVL.

The genes are TRBV14 and TRBJ1-6, with 8 bases aligning to TRBD1. Germline V gene data show CDR1 as SGHDN and CDR2 as FVKESK. The CDR3 contains 16 residues. Germline trimming cut 4 bases from V and 8 bases from J; bases unmatched to any gene: 10. The CDR3 protein is CASSRWTGRTDSPLHF. The CDR3 DNA reads TGTGCCAGCAGCCGATGGACAGGGAGAACCGATTCACCCCTCCACTTT.

This sequence joins TRBV7-9 and TRBJ1-1, with 8 bases aligning to TRBD1. V was pared by 5 bases and J by 10 bases, with 6 bases of the junction left unmatched. The CDR3 runs to 12 residues. Germline V CDR1 and CDR2: SEHNR, FQNEAQ (reference sequence). The CDR3 region has the DNA TGTGCCAGCAGCCCGACAGGGGTAACAGCTTTCTTT. It codes for CASSPTGVTAFF.

This clonotype was counted only a few times. CDR3 loop: CASSFSGTGTTEQYF. The CDR3, as DNA: TGTGCCAGCAGTTTCAGCGGGACAGGGACTACAGAGCAGTACTTC. The chain combines TRBV28 with TRBJ2-5; TRBD1 matches 9 bases. The ends lost 3 bases at V and 11 bases at J; junction bases unmatched: 13. This CDR3 spans 15 amino acids. From germline, CDR1 is MDHEN and CDR2 SYDVKM. The full variable domain, completed using reference TRBV28 and TRBJ2-5, is DVKVTQSSRYLVKRTGEKVFLECVQDMDHENMFWYRQDPGLGLRLIYFSYDVKMKEKGDIPEGYSVSREKKERFSLILESASTNQTSMYLCASSFSGTGTTEQYFGPGTRLLVL.

This clonotype was picked up many times. CDR3 nucleotides: TGTGCCATCTCGGCCCGAGGACAGGAGACCCAGTACTTC. Its translation: CAISARGQETQYF. The rearrangement links TRBV10-3 to TRBJ2-5; the D gene is possibly TRBD1 (6 bases). The CDR3 is 13 amino acids. The V gene lost 8 bases and the J gene lost 5 bases, with 15 bases spanning the gap. Germline CDR1 is ENHRY and CDR2 is SYGVKD.

About this clonotype: Just one base apart from a much larger clone, this may be a read error. The genes are TRBV4-1 and TRBJ2-7; D is perhaps TRBD1 (6 bases). The germline V gene has CDR1 MGHRA and CDR2 YSYEKL. This CDR3 has 18 residues. The V end lost 4 bases, the J end lost 5 bases, and 27 bases lay between the germline ends. Written as DNA, the CDR3 is TGCGCCAGCAGCCCCTCAGAATTTTCGGGGACATGTTGTCACGAGCAGTACTTC. Encoded protein: CASSPSEFSGTCCHEQYF.

The J gene is TRBJ2-2, the V gene TRBV4-1; no firm D call. This CDR3 is built from 14 residues. The germline V gene has CDR1 MGHRA and CDR2 YSYEKL. Trimming shortened V by 4 bases and J by 3 bases, and 9 bases separated the two germline ends. In nucleotides, the CDR3 is TGCGCCAGCAGCCTCCAGGTCGACACCGGGGAGCTGTTTTTT. Protein sequence: CASSLQVDTGELFF.

This chain joins TRBV30 and TRBJ1-2; D remains unclear. The CDR3 has 13 residues. Germline V gene lookup returns CDR1 GTSNPN and CDR2 SVGIG (reference sequence). V dropped 0 bases and J dropped 8 bases, with 13 bases sitting between them. CDR3 nucleotides: TGTGCCTGGAGTGTACGAGGCGAGGGAGGCTACACCTTC. Translation gives CAWSVRGEGGYTF. Variable domain in full (rest from reference TRBV30 and TRBJ1-2): SQTIHQWPATLVQPVGSPLSLECTVEGTSNPNLYWYRQAAGRGLQLLFYSVGIGQISSEVPQNLSASRPQDRQFILSSKKLLLSDSGFYLCAWSVRGEGGYTFGSGTRLTVV.

In its sample, this clonotype was seen a few times. The rearrangement uses TRBV9 and TRBJ2-7; 7 bases agree with TRBD2. V shed 3 bases and J 5 bases; nucleotides not matched to a gene: 17. The CDR3 is 17 residues long. Germline V gene data show CDR1 as SGDLS and CDR2 as YYNGEE. CDR3 DNA sequence: TGTGCCAGCAGCGCGGGCTCTGCGGCGGGAGAGGCCCACGAGCAGTACTTC. Its translation is CASSAGSAAGEAHEQYF.

The chain carries TRBV2 and TRBJ2-3, with 13 bases identical to TRBD2. The V segment lost 8 bases and the J segment 2 bases; nucleotides outside the gene matches: 1. The CDR3 spans 14 residues. Germline V gene sequence: CDR1 SNHLY, CDR2 FYNNEI. The CDR3, as DNA: TGTGCCAGCGGGACTAGCGGGGACACAGATACGCAGTATTTT. Protein product: CASGTSGDTDTQYF.

Many counts were recorded for this clonotype. This rearrangement joins TRBV14 to TRBJ2-3; TRBD1 matches at 7 bases. This CDR3 spans 18 amino acids. Germline assignment: CDR1 SGHDN and CDR2 FVKESK. The trim removed 5 bases at V and 2 bases at J, leaving 16 bases unmatched. CDR3 in DNA: TGTGCCAGCAGCTACATGGACAGGCGCCCCCTGAACACAGATACGCAGTATTTT. Translation gives CASSYMDRRPLNTDTQYF.

This clonotype has only a few counts. This chain links TRBV7-9 with TRBJ1-2, with TRBD1 matching 12 bases. Losses at the gene ends were 6 bases for V and 4 bases for J; bases not matched to a gene: 9. Per germline, CDR1 SEHNR and CDR2 FQNEAQ (reference sequence). The CDR3 loop spans 16 amino acids. This chain's CDR3 is CASSPGTGGLVYGYTF. For the CDR3, the DNA is TGTGCCAGCAGTCCCGGGACAGGGGGCTTAGTCTATGGCTACACCTTC.

This rearrangement joins TRBV5-1 to TRBJ2-1; D ambiguous. This CDR3 comprises 14 residues. Trimming left V 4 bases short and J 3 bases short, with 11 bases between. Germline CDR1 is SGHRS and CDR2 is YFSETQ. The CDR3 spells CASSRALDYNEQFF. The CDR3 DNA follows: TGCGCCAGCAGCCGTGCCCTTGACTACAATGAGCAGTTCTTC. Filled out from reference TRBV5-1 and TRBJ2-1, the complete variable domain reads KAGVTQTPRYLIKTRGQQVTLSCSPISGHRSVSWYQQTPGQGLQFLFEYFSETQRNKGNFPGRFSGRQFSNSRSEMNVSTLELGDSALYLCASSRALDYNEQFFGPGTRLTVL.

This clonotype was counted only a few times. The V gene is TRBV6-2 or TRBV6-3, the J gene TRBJ2-5; tentative D call: TRBD1 (5 bases). CDR1 and CDR2 from the germline V gene are MNHEY and SVGEGT. The CDR3 consists of 13 residues. V was shortened by 6 bases and J by 4 bases, with 12 bases between the two germline ends. CDR3 in DNA: TGTGCCAGCAGCCCCTTTACAGGAGAGACCCAGTACTTC. As protein: CASSPFTGETQYF.

This clonotype was picked up a small number of times. The chain links TRBV18 to TRBJ2-7, with 9 positions matching TRBD1. Per the germline V gene, CDR1 is KGHSH and CDR2 is LQKENI. The junction had 6 bases not matched to a gene; V was cut back by 3 bases and J by 3 bases. This CDR3 contains 15 residues. CDR3 sequence: CASSPLTGGYYEQYF. The DNA of the CDR3 is TGTGCCAGCTCACCCTTGACAGGGGGATACTACGAGCAGTACTTC.